Listed below are T cell receptor beta chains from one sample, sequenced in a study of identical twins. TCRdb processed the 5' RACE reads anew with MiXCR; each CDR3 protein has one entry. The table records around 250,000 distinct CDR3 sequences, about an eighth of them present only once. These data were also filed under a second study, of yellow fever vaccine responses in identical twins.

Material for sequencing was memory (CD45RO+) T cells sorted from blood. Receptors originate from a woman aged 18-30 years in good health. The CDR3 runs from the conserved cysteine through the conserved F or W. Fields, in order: V gene, J gene, clone size, CDR3 protein. The size field is filled for only some rows; it gives once, few, many or a size class.

V: TRBV6-1
J: TRBJ2-5
size: many
CDR3: CASSPIRGEETQYF

V: TRBV20-1
J: TRBJ2-7
size: few
CDR3: CSAASGGEGEQYF

V: TRBV20-1
J: TRBJ2-2
size: few
CDR3: CSATTSGPNTGELFF

V: TRBV7-9
J: TRBJ2-1
size: -
CDR3: CASSLALLGNEQFF

V: TRBV12-3/TRBV12-4
J: TRBJ1-5
size: many
CDR3: CASSGNRGGSNQPQHF

V: TRBV2
J: TRBJ1-4
size: -
CDR3: CASTRGTTRNEKLFF

V: TRBV7-2
J: TRBJ2-7
size: -
CDR3: CASSLASGTGSASQYF

V: TRBV7-9
J: TRBJ2-7
size: few
CDR3: CASSFRDLYEQYF

V: TRBV28
J: TRBJ2-2
size: few
CDR3: CASSSGQLNTGELFF

V: TRBV5-1
J: TRBJ1-1
size: -
CDR3: CASSLDAGNTEAFF

V: TRBV6-1
J: TRBJ2-1
size: few
CDR3: CASRAYGGKVRDNEQFF

V: TRBV20-1
J: TRBJ2-3
size: many
CDR3: CSARDLAGGTDTQYF

V: TRBV12-3/TRBV12-4
J: TRBJ2-5
size: many
CDR3: CASRRGAGGGETQYF

V: TRBV20-1
J: TRBJ2-1
size: -
CDR3: CSARTPKLGNEQFF

V: TRBV12-3/TRBV12-4
J: TRBJ2-7
size: many
CDR3: CASRPTGPYEQYF

V: TRBV5-1
J: TRBJ1-1
size: -
CDR3: CASSLSASVNTEAFF

V: TRBV28
J: TRBJ1-1
size: few
CDR3: CASSLLRTYEAFF